Reported below is one TCR beta chain. Its antigen is unknown. These data come from a study of CD8 T cells in ankylosing spondylitis. Study conclusions and caveats: One TCR beta motif, made up of fewer than 10 highly homologous variants, appeared characteristic of ankylosing spondylitis blood.

In TCRdb, the 5' RACE reads were re-called with MiXCR into one record per CDR3 protein. The sample includes 130,000 or so distinct CDR3 sequences, about 15% of them seen just once. The origin of this receptor is a male donor with ankylosing spondylitis. The specimen was blood, either unsorted or a sorted T cell fraction (not recorded which).

CDR3 in amino acids: CASSPWTSGSYEQYF. The DNA for the CDR3 is TGTGCCAGCAGCCCTTGGACTAGCGGGAGCTACGAGCAGTACTTC. The genes are TRBV11-2 and TRBJ2-7, with 13 bases aligning to TRBD2. The germline CDR1 and CDR2 sequences are SGHAT and FQNNGV. V trimming: 5 bases; J trimming: 3 bases; junction bases outside the gene matches: 4. The CDR3 is 15 residues long. Based on the CDR3 plus reference TRBV11-2 and TRBJ2-7, the full variable domain is EAGVAQSPRYKIIEKRQSVAFWCNPISGHATLYWYQQILGQGPKLLIQFQNNGVVDDSQLPKDRFSAERLKGVDSTLKIQPAKLEDSAVYLCASSPWTSGSYEQYFGPGTRLTVT.